The present entry profiles one TCR beta chain with its context. The data derive from a study of T cell changes during pregnancy in multiple sclerosis. V was shortened by 2 bases and J by 1 base, with 6 bases between the two germline ends. CDR3 length: 14 residues. The V gene's germline CDR1 is GTSNPN and CDR2 SVGIG (reference sequence). Sequencing used immunoSEQ multiplex PCR; TCRdb keeps in-frame clones, though not all of them. The sample lists about 89,000 clones; about 94% were seen once. This TCR was sampled from a female donor in good health, enrolled as a control in a pregnancy study. V is TRBV30 and J is TRBJ2-6, with a weak D call TRBD1 (6 bases). The specimen comprised peripheral blood, sampled after pregnancy. The CDR3 is CAWSRGSGANVLTF. The DNA for the CDR3 is TGTGCCTGGAGTAGGGGGTCTGGGGCCAACGTCCTGACTTTC.